This T cell receptor beta chain is from a study of T cell repertoires in cytomegalovirus infection. Turning to the study itself: TCR beta signatures that were public indicated CMV infection and matching HLA type.

Study conclusions and caveats: The ex vivo response was dominated by HLA-C-restricted CMV-specific TCR beta clonotypes. Identification of carriers of CMV plus the relevant HLA was achieved through cumulative public TCR beta family frequency.

CDR1 is SGHAT and CDR2 is FQDESV in the germline V gene (reference sequence). The CDR3 runs to 13 residues. TCRdb called the reads again in MiXCR, with one record for every CDR3 protein. This sample yields about 740,000 distinct CDR3 sequences, of which 35% to 40% are seen a single time; more than 2.5% belongs to the top ten. Worth noting for this clonotype: Antigen specificity is unknown. The junction departs from the called germline gene at one end, perhaps through a read error.

This chain connects TRBV11-1 to TRBJ1-6; TRBD1 matches at 8 bases. Sequenced: PBMCs. The sequence came from a human donor in good health (CMV status not recorded). Some clones in this sample may be carry-over from other donors' samples. CDR3 loop: CASSSTGDSPLQF. Written as DNA, the CDR3 is TGTGCCAGCAGCTCGACAGGGGACTCACCCCTCCAATTT.